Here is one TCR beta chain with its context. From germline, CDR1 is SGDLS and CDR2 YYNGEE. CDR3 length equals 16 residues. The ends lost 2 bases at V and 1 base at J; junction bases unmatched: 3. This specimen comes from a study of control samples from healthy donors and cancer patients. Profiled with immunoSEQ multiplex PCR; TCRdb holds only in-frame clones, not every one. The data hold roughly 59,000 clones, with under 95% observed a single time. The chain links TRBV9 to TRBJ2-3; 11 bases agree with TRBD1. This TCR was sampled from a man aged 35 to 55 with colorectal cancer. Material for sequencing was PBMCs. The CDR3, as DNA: TGTGCCAGCAGCGTGGGACAGGGGGTCGGCACAGATACGCAGTATTTT. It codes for CASSVGQGVGTDTQYF.